This TCR beta chain came from a study of PD-L1 blockade in urothelial cancer. Study information: From 0 to 3 prior chemotherapy regimens had been given to the patients. At 3 weeks after treatment start (second dose) and again at 6 weeks, blood was analyzed.

PCRs each included synthetic TCR analog templates spiked in. The data were produced by immunoSEQ multiplex PCR, yet TCRdb's version contains in-frame clones alone and is incomplete. The sample shows around 110,000 clones, roughly 90% of them seen only once. Findings and caveats of the study: Larger 3-week expansion of tumor-associated blood clones was seen in durable-benefit patients.

Time point given: peripheral blood 6 weeks after treatment start. The CDR3 loop spans 15 amino acids. CDR1 and CDR2 (germline): SGHRS, YFSETQ. After removal of 4 bases from V and 6 bases from J, the junction contained 10 bases not matched to a gene. A remark on this clone: Its antigen is unknown.

The sample in question was PBMCs, obtained around atezolizumab (anti-PD-L1) treatment. This sequence was found in a man aged 60 to 69 with urothelial cancer. V and J are TRBV5-1 and TRBJ2-4, with 7 bases lining up with TRBD1. CDR3 residues: CASSPSTGETNIQYF. CDR3 nucleotides: TGCGCCAGCAGCCCATCAACAGGGGAGACAAACATTCAGTACTTC. Using reference TRBV5-1 and TRBJ2-4 for the parts outside the CDR3, the full variable domain is KAGVTQTPRYLIKTRGQQVTLSCSPISGHRSVSWYQQTPGQGLQFLFEYFSETQRNKGNFPGRFSGRQFSNSRSEMNVSTLELGDSALYLCASSPSTGETNIQYFGAGTRLSVL.